This T cell receptor beta chain was identified in a study of blood T cells in healthy people across ages. Using a J-beta primer mix together with a sample-barcoded 5' primer, a second PCR was run for 7 to 11 cycles. TCRdb recomputed calls from the 5' RACE reads with MiXCR, one row per CDR3 protein. The sample lists 550,000 to 650,000 distinct CDR3 sequences; about 30% were seen once. Per germline, CDR1 SGHTA and CDR2 FQGNSA. Trimming shortened V by 0 bases and J by 2 bases, and 2 bases separated the two germline ends. CDR3 length equals 13 residues. V usage is TRBV7-2 and J usage is TRBJ2-4; D gene unclear. This TCR was sampled from a woman older than 75 in good health. The source material was blood. The CDR3 DNA reads as TGTGCCAGCAGCTTAGCAACCAAAAACATTCAGTACTTC. This encodes CASSLATKNIQYF. The whole variable domain, remainder taken from reference TRBV7-2 and TRBJ2-4, is GAGVSQSPSNKVTEKGKDVELRCDPISGHTALYWYRQSLGQGLEFLIYFQGNSAPDKSGLPSDRFSAERTGGSVSTLTIQRTQQEDSAVYLCASSLATKNIQYFGAGTRLSVL.